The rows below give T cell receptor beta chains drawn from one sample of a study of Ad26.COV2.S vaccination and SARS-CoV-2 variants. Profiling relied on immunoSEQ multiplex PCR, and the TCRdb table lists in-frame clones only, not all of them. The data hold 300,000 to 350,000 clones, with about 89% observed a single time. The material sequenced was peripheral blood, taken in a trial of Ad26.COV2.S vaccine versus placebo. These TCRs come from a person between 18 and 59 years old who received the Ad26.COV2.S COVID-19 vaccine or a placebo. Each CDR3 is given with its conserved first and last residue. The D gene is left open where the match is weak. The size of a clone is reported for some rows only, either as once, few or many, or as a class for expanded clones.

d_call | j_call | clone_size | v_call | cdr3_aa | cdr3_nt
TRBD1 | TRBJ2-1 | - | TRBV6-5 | CASSIDRGSYNEQFF | TGTGCCAGCAGTATTGACAGGGGCTCCTACAATGAGCAGTTCTTC
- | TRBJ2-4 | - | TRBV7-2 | CASSLGLAKNIQYF | TGTGCCAGCAGCTTAGGCTTAGCCAAAAACATTCAGTACTTC
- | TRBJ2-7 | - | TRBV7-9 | CASSSEIQGYEQYF | TGTGCCAGCAGCTCTGAGATACAGGGCTACGAGCAGTACTTC
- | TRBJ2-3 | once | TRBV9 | CASSATALSTDTQYF | TGTGCCAGCAGCGCCACGGCCCTTAGCACAGATACGCAGTATTTT
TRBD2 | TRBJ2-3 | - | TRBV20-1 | CSASPGLAGADTQYF | TGCAGTGCTAGTCCCGGACTAGCGGGAGCAGATACGCAGTATTTT
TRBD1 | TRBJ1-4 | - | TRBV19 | CASLQQGASEKLFF | TGTGCCAGTTTGCAACAGGGGGCGAGTGAAAAACTGTTTTTT
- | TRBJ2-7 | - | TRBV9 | CASSADGTTYEQYF | TGTGCCAGCAGCGCCGATGGGACAACCTACGAGCAGTACTTC
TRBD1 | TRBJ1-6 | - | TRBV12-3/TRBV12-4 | CASSRSTGSHHF | TGTGCCAGCAGTCGCTCGACAGGGTCCCACCACTTT
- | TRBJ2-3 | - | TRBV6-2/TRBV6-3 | CASSYGRLATDTQYF | TGTGCCAGCAGTTACGGGCGGCTAGCGACAGATACGCAGTATTTT
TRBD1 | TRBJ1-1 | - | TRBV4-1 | CASSQEDRGNTEAFF | TGCGCCAGCAGCCAAGAGGACAGGGGAAACACTGAAGCTTTCTTT
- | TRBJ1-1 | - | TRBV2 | CASSLVNTEAFF | TGTGCCAGCAGCTTAGTGAACACTGAAGCTTTCTTT
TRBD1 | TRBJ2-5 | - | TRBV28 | CASSGTVYQETQYF | TGTGCCAGCAGTGGGACAGTGTACCAAGAGACCCAGTACTTC
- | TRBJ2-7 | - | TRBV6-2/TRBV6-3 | CASSYDGSVSEQYF | TGTGCCAGCAGTTACGATGGGTCGGTTTCCGAGCAGTACTTC
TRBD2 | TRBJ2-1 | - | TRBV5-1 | CASKILGGSSYNEQFF | TGCGCCAGCAAAATTCTTGGCGGGAGCTCCTACAATGAGCAGTTCTTC
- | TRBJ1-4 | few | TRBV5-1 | CASSFKGLTFNEKLFF | TGCGCCAGCAGCTTTAAGGGACTGACCTTTAATGAAAAACTGTTTTTT
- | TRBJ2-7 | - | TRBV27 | CASSLLVNEQGLVGREQYF | TGTGCCAGCAGTTTACTTGTTAATGAGCAGGGGCTGGTTGGGCGCGAGCAGTACTTC
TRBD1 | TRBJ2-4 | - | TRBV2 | CASSAAGTGAKNIQYF | TGTGCCAGCAGTGCCGCCGGGACAGGAGCCAAAAACATTCAGTACTTC
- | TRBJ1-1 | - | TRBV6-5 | CASSYSGGPGQSGAFF | TGTGCCAGCAGTTACTCGGGGGGGCCCGGACAGTCGGGAGCTTTCTTT
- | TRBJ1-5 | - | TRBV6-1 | CASSETGNPFLNQPQHF | TGTGCCAGCAGCGAAACAGGGAACCCCTTCCTAAATCAGCCCCAGCATTTT
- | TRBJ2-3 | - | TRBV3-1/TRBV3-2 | CASSPSGPEVGVQYF | TGTGCCAGCAGCCCATCGGGACCGGAGGTTGGGGTGCAGTATTTT
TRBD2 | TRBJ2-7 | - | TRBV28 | CASSLNVPGGGAQYF | TGTGCCAGCAGTTTAAATGTCCCCGGCGGGGGAGCGCAGTACTTC
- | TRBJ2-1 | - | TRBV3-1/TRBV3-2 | CASSQDGMYNEQFF | TGTGCCAGCAGCCAAGATGGGATGTACAATGAGCAGTTCTTC
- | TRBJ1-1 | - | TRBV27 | CASSKRRNTEAFF | TGTGCCAGCAGTAAAAGACGGAACACTGAAGCTTTCTTT
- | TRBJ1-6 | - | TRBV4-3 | CASSQDQASAGSPLHF | TGCGCCAGCAGCCAAGATCAGGCCAGCGCGGGCTCACCCCTCCACTTT
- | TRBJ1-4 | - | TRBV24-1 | CATGTATNEKLFF | TGTGCCACCGGGACGGCAACTAATGAAAAACTGTTTTTT
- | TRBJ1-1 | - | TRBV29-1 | CSCTRGMNTEAFF | TGCAGCTGCACCCGGGGTATGAACACTGAAGCTTTCTTT
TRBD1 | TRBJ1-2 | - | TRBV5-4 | CASSLEQGISSF | TGTGCCAGCAGCTTAGAACAGGGGATCAGCTCCTTC
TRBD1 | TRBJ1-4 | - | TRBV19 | CASSPNRGREKLFF | TGTGCCAGTAGTCCCAACAGGGGGCGTGAAAAACTGTTTTTT
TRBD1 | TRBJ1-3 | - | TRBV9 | CASSVGYEGAGNTIYF | TGTGCCAGCAGCGTAGGGTACGAGGGGGCGGGAAACACCATATATTTT
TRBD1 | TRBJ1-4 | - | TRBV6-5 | CASRDRNEKLFF | TGTGCCAGCCGGGACAGGAATGAAAAACTGTTTTTT
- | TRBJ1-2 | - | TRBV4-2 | CASSQDLGGGYTF | TGTGCCAGCAGCCAAGATTTGGGGGGTGGCTACACCTTC
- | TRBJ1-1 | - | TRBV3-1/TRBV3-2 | CASSQGRDTEAFF | TGTGCCAGCAGCCAAGGCAGGGACACTGAAGCTTTCTTT
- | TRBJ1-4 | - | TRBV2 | CASSEIRTEVLFF | TGTGCCAGCAGTGAGATACGGACAGAGGTTCTGTTTTTT
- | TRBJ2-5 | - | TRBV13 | CASSLFSRREETQYF | TGTGCCAGCAGCTTATTTAGCAGACGAGAAGAGACCCAGTACTTC
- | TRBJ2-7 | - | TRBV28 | CASTINEVDEQYF | TGTGCCAGCACTATTAATGAGGTCGACGAGCAGTACTTC
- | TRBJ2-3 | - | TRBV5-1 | CASSLEPVPGDTQYF | TGCGCCAGCAGCTTGGAGCCAGTCCCAGGGGATACGCAGTATTTT
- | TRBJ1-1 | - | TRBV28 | CASSPGEGPNTEAFF | TGTGCCAGCAGTCCGGGAGAAGGTCCGAACACTGAAGCTTTCTTT
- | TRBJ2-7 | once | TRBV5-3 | CARSSFLGLAFYEQYF | TGTGCCAGAAGCTCGTTCTTAGGACTGGCCTTCTACGAGCAGTACTTC
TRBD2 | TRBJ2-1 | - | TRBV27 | CASRPIAGGPGDEQFF | TGTGCCAGCAGACCCATAGCGGGAGGGCCTGGAGATGAGCAGTTCTTC
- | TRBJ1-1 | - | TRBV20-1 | CSAQSPEAFF | TGCAGTGCACAGTCTCCTGAAGCTTTCTTT
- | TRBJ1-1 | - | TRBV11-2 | CASSLARNTEAFF | TGTGCCAGCAGCTTAGCCAGGAACACTGAAGCTTTCTTT
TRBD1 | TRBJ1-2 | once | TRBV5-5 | CASTPIDGTAYGYTF | TGTGCCAGCACCCCAATTGACGGGACAGCCTATGGCTACACCTTC
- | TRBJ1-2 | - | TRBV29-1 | CSVEWAALPGVDGYTF | TGCAGCGTTGAATGGGCAGCGTTGCCGGGAGTCGATGGCTACACCTTC
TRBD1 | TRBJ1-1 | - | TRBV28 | CASTGTAWAGAFF | TGTGCCAGCACCGGGACAGCCTGGGCCGGAGCTTTCTTT
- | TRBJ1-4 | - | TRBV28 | CASSFPGSPRTNEKLFF | TGTGCCAGCAGTTTCCCCGGGTCTCCACGAACTAATGAAAAACTGTTTTTT
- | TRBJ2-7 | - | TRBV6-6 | CASSYRSSYEQYF | TGTGCCAGCAGTTACAGGTCCTCCTACGAGCAGTACTTC
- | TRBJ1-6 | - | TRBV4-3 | CASSQDGDSPLHF | TGCGCCAGCAGCCAAGATGGGGATTCACCCCTCCACTTT
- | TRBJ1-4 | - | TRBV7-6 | CASSTTGNWNEKLFF | TGTGCCAGCAGCACCACAGGGAACTGGAATGAAAAACTGTTTTTT
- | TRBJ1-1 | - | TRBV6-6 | CASSPRLRLGTEAFF | TGTGCCAGCAGTCCCCGGCTGAGGCTGGGGACTGAAGCTTTCTTT
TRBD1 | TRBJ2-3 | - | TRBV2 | CASRAGTGTDTQYF | TGTGCCAGCAGAGCCGGGACAGGCACAGATACGCAGTATTTT
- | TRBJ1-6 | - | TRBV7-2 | CASSADRAENSPLHF | TGTGCCAGCAGCGCCGACAGAGCTGAGAATTCACCCCTCCACTTT
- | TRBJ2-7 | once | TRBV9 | CASSIHDTPYEQYF | TGTGCCAGCAGCATACACGACACCCCCTACGAGCAGTACTTC
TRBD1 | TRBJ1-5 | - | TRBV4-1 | CASSRGQGGANQPQHF | TGCGCCAGCAGCCGCGGACAGGGGGGTGCGAATCAGCCCCAGCATTTT
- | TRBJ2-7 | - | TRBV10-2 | CASSTGPKYEQYF | TGCGCCAGCAGTACAGGGCCCAAGTACGAGCAGTACTTC
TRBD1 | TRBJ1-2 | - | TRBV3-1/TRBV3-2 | CASGWTGTSYGYTF | TGTGCCAGCGGGTGGACAGGGACCTCCTATGGCTACACCTTC
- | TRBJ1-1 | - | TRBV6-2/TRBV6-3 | CASSRSRGDGTEAFF | TGTGCCAGCAGCCGAAGCCGCGGGGACGGAACTGAAGCTTTCTTT
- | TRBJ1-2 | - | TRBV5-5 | CASSLQGNYGYTF | TGTGCCAGCAGCTTGCAGGGTAACTATGGCTACACCTTC
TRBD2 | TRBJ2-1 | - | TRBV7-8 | CASSSPAGGREVYNEQFF | TGTGCCAGCAGCTCCCCCGCCGGCGGGAGGGAGGTCTACAATGAGCAGTTCTTC
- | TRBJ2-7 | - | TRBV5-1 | CASSPTVVSYEQYF | TGCGCCAGCAGCCCGACAGTAGTCTCCTACGAGCAGTACTTC
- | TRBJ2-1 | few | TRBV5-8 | CASSLVYVVSGNEQFF | TGTGCCAGCAGCTTGGTATATGTAGTTAGCGGCAATGAGCAGTTCTTC